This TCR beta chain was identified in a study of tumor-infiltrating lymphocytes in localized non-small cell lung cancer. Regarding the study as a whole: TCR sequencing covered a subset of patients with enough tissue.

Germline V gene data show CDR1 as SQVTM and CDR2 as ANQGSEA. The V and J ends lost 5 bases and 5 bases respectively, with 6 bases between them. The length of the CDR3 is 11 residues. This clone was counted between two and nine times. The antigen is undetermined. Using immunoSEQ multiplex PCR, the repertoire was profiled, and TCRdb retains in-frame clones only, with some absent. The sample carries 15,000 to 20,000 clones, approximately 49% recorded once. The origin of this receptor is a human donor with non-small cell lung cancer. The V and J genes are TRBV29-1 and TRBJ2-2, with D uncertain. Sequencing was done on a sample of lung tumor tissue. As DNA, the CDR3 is TGCAGCGTTAGGGATACCGGGGAGCTGTTTTTT. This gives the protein CSVRDTGELFF.